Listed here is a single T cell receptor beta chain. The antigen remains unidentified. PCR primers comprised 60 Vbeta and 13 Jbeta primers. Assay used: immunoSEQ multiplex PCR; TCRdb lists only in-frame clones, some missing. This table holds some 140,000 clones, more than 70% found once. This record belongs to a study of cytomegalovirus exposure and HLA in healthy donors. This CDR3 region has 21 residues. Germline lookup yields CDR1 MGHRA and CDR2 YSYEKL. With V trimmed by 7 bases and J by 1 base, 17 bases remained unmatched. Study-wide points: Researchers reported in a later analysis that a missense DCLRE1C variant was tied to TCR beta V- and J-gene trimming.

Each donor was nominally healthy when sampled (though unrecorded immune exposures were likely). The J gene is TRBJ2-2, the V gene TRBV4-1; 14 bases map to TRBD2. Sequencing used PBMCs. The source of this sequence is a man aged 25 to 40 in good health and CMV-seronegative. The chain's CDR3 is CASTENAGTSGSLMNTGELFF. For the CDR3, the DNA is TGCGCCAGCACCGAAAATGCCGGGACTAGCGGGAGCCTAATGAACACCGGGGAGCTGTTTTTT.